These 12 T cell receptor beta chains share one sample of origin, sequenced in a study of T-cell reconstitution after alpha-beta-depleted transplantation in children. Unique molecular identifiers were built into the TCRbeta library. TCRdb re-called the PCR reads with MiXCR, one entry per CDR3 protein. The sample consists of almost 500,000 distinct CDR3 sequences, 10% to 13% of them appearing once. Source: PBMCs, taken before TCRalphabeta/CD19-depleted stem cell transplant. These receptors all come from a child aged 2-15 years with inherited bone marrow failure, due to receive a stem cell transplant.

In its sample, this clonotype was seen a few times. The J gene is TRBJ2-3, the V gene TRBV23-1; D tentatively fits TRBD1 or TRBD2 (6 bases each). Being an ORF, TRBV23-1 has a function that is uncertain. The CDR3 extends over 18 amino acids. Trimming pared 9 bases from V and 4 bases from J, leaving 29 bases between. CDR3 residues: CASPREGSLPGQPDTQYF. The CDR3 bases are TGCGCCAGTCCGCGGGAAGGGTCCTTGCCGGGACAACCAGATACGCAGTATTTT.

Comments on this clonotype: Possible read error: a much larger clone is one base away. The chain couples TRBV27 to TRBJ2-3; D might be TRBD2 (6 bases). V lost 3 bases and J 4 bases, leaving 14 bases between the germline ends. CDR3 length: 15 amino acids. Germline values: CDR1 MNHEY, CDR2 SMNVEV (reference sequence). CDR3 loop: CASSFGAGPADTQYF. DNA for the CDR3: TGTGCCAGCAGTTTTGGGGCGGGACCGGCAGATACGCAGTATTTT.

This sequence joins TRBV29-1 and TRBJ2-7; TRBD1 might be the D (5 bases). CDR1 is SQVTM and CDR2 is ANQGSEA in the germline V gene. This CDR3 spans 12 amino acids. V was trimmed by 4 bases and J by 2 bases, leaving 9 bases between them. The CDR3: CSVGQSPYEQYF. CDR3 nucleotides: TGCAGCGTTGGACAGAGCCCCTACGAGCAGTACTTC.

The table lists this clonotype with many counts. This sequence joins TRBV10-3 and TRBJ2-6, with 7 bases that match TRBD1. CDR1 is ENHRY and CDR2 is SYGVKD in the germline V gene. The CDR3 is 18 residues long. Germline trimming cut 4 bases from V and 0 bases from J; bases unmatched to any gene: 9. The DNA of the CDR3 is TGTGCCATCAGTGGCCCGGGACAGCCTGCCTCTGGGGCCAACGTCCTGACTTTC. Residues: CAISGPGQPASGANVLTF.

This clonotype appeared many times. The genes are TRBV29-1 and TRBJ2-3; 9 nucleotides line up with TRBD2. Unmatched junction bases numbered 8, after V lost 2 bases and J lost 5 bases. CDR1 and CDR2 from the germline V gene are SQVTM and ANQGSEA. The CDR3 extends over 15 amino acids. Written as DNA, the CDR3 is TGCAGCGTTGAACCGACTAGCGGCTCCATAGATACGCAGTATTTT. Protein: CSVEPTSGSIDTQYF.

This clonotype was counted at least ten times. J is TRBJ2-2 and V is TRBV25-1, with TRBD2 matching over 8 bases. With 0 bases clipped from V and 1 base from J, the junction kept 4 bases outside the gene matches. The germline gives CDR1 MGHDK, CDR2 SYGVNS. The CDR3 runs 17 residues. CDR3 in amino acids: CASSEYITSGNTGELFF. The DNA of the CDR3 is TGTGCCAGCAGTGAATATATAACTAGCGGGAACACCGGGGAGCTGTTTTTT. Using reference TRBV25-1 and TRBJ2-2 for the parts outside the CDR3, the full variable domain is EADIYQTPRYLVIGTGKKITLECSQTMGHDKMYWYQQDPGMELHLIHYSYGVNSTEKGDLSSESTVSRIRTEHFPLTLESARPSHTSQYLCASSEYITSGNTGELFFGEGSRLTVL.

There are many counts of this clonotype. The chain is built from TRBV7-2 and TRBJ2-2, with 8 positions matching TRBD1. The CDR3 has 15 residues. In germline, CDR1 is SGHTA, CDR2 FQGNSA. With 5 bases clipped from V and 4 bases from J, the junction kept 6 bases outside the gene matches. CDR3 loop: CASSTRDRSTGELFF. The CDR3 coding sequence is TGTGCCAGCAGCACTCGGGACAGGTCCACCGGGGAGCTGTTTTTT.

This clonotype was observed many times. The rearrangement links TRBV27 to TRBJ1-5; 7 nucleotides agree with TRBD1. V gave up 3 bases and J gave up 8 bases; unmatched junction bases: 7. Germline CDR1 is MNHEY and CDR2 is SMNVEV (reference sequence). This CDR3 has 14 amino acids. The DNA for the CDR3 is TGTGCCAGCAGTTTCATAGGGGGCGGAAAGCCCCAGCATTTT. Its protein is CASSFIGGGKPQHF.

The CDR3 spells CASSPGGGVTGELFF. CDR3 bases: TGCGCCAGCAGCCCCGGGGGGGGGGTCACCGGGGAGCTGTTTTTT. The chain links TRBV4-1 to TRBJ2-2; 8 bases fit TRBD2. This CDR3 is built from 15 residues. With 4 bases clipped from V and 4 bases from J, the junction kept 5 bases outside the gene matches. Germline values: CDR1 MGHRA, CDR2 YSYEKL.

The sample holds many counts of this clonotype. The chain recombines TRBV10-1 with TRBJ2-2; D is unclear. The CDR3 runs to 17 residues. CDR1 and CDR2 from the germline V gene are WNHNN and SYGVQD (reference sequence). The V gene lost 4 bases and the J gene lost 2 bases, with 17 bases spanning the gap. The DNA for the CDR3 is TGCGCCAGCAGTGTCGTCCCCCCTATTGACAACACCGGGGAGCTGTTTTTT. Encoded protein: CASSVVPPIDNTGELFF.

This clonotype was seen repeatedly, ten times or more. The chain links TRBV12-3 or TRBV12-4 to TRBJ2-5, with D possibly matching TRBD1 (6 bases). The CDR3 runs to 16 residues. The ends were cut back, 6 bases at V and 5 bases at J, with 22 bases in the middle. CDR3 bases: TGTGCCAGCAGCACTACCGATACAGGGTCCAGGGAGACCCAGTACTTC. This gives the protein CASSTTDTGSRETQYF.

This clonotype appeared many times. This rearrangement joins TRBV27 to TRBJ2-4; 9 nucleotides agree with TRBD2. This CDR3 has 20 amino acids. CDR1 is MNHEY, CDR2 SMNVEV, per germline (reference sequence). Germline trimming cut 0 bases from V and 0 bases from J; bases unmatched to any gene: 12. The CDR3 reads CASSLSGLGLAHRAKNIQYF. The CDR3 bases are TGTGCCAGCAGTTTATCGGGCTTGGGACTAGCCCATAGAGCCAAAAACATTCAGTACTTC.